In its sample, the clone carrying this T cell receptor beta chain was seen a few times. This sample was included in a study of patients and donors after allogeneic stem cell transplantation. TCRdb independently ran MiXCR on the RT-PCR reads; one entry per CDR3 protein. The sample lists a few hundred thousand distinct CDR3 sequences; roughly 15% were seen once. The CDR3 runs 14 residues. Trimming shortened V by 3 bases and J by 3 bases, and 9 bases separated the two germline ends. CDR1 and CDR2 from the germline V gene are ENHRY and SYGVKD. This TCR derives from a human donor who was either an allogeneic HSCT recipient or a stem cell or donor lymphocyte infusion donor (not recorded which). It is not recorded whose cells these are; they may come from a transplant donor. Material for sequencing was blood, either unsorted or a sorted T cell fraction (not recorded which). The gene calls are TRBV10-3 and TRBJ1-5; D is undetermined. This CDR3 is CAISDWSDNQPQHF. The DNA of the CDR3 is TGTGCCATCAGTGATTGGTCCGACAATCAGCCCCAGCATTTT.